Below are 8 T cell receptor beta chains sequenced from a single sample in a study of PD-L1 blockade in urothelial cancer. Sample time point: pretreatment peripheral blood. TCRdb's copy holds only in-frame clones and misses some; the assay was immunoSEQ multiplex PCR. The table shows about 76,000 clones, with almost 90% occurring only once. The source was PBMCs, collected around atezolizumab (anti-PD-L1) treatment. These receptors came from a man aged 70-80 years with urothelial cancer.

The rearrangement joins TRBV10-2 to TRBJ2-7; tentative D call: TRBD1 (6 bases). Per the germline V gene, CDR1 is WSHSY and CDR2 is SAAADI. The ends were cut back, 7 bases at V and 3 bases at J, with 16 bases in the middle. CDR3 length: 14 amino acids. Here the CDR3 reads CASTPRDTFYEQYF. For the CDR3, the DNA is TGCGCCAGCACTCCCCGGGACACCTTCTACGAGCAGTACTTC.

This clone was detected ten times or more. Here the CDR3 DNA reads TGCAGCGTGGGGACAGGAAGCTCCTACAATGAGCAGTTCTTC. This gives the protein CSVGTGSSYNEQFF. This chain links TRBV29-1 with TRBJ2-1; 8 bases align to TRBD1. Germline V gene data show CDR1 as SQVTM and CDR2 as ANQGSEA. J was trimmed by 0 bases and V by 6 bases; bases with no gene match: 4. The CDR3 runs 14 residues.

J is TRBJ2-7 and V is TRBV9, with a tentative D call TRBD1 (5 bases). CDR3 length: 15 amino acids. Per the germline V gene, CDR1 is SGDLS and CDR2 is YYNGEE. V was shortened by 0 bases and J by 3 bases, with 13 bases between the two germline ends. CDR3: CASSVAPWQGYEQYF. In DNA, the CDR3 is TGTGCCAGCAGCGTAGCCCCTTGGCAGGGCTACGAGCAGTACTTC.

The genes are TRBV27 and TRBJ2-2; maybe TRBD1 (6 bases). Trimming removed 1 base at V and 6 bases at J, with 15 bases between. The germline V gene has CDR1 MNHEY and CDR2 SMNVEV (reference sequence). This CDR3 contains 16 residues. As DNA, the CDR3 is TGTGCCAGCAGTTTATATCAGGGGCCACGTTCCGGGGAGCTGTTTTTT. Translated: CASSLYQGPRSGELFF.

The rearrangement joins TRBV28 to TRBJ1-2; 9 bases line up with TRBD1. The germline V gene encodes CDR1 MDHEN and CDR2 SYDVKM. V lost 6 bases, J lost 2 bases, and 4 bases stayed unmatched. CDR3 length: 14 amino acids. CDR3 protein: CASRSQGANYGYTF. CDR3 bases: TGTGCCAGCAGATCACAGGGGGCGAACTATGGCTACACCTTC.

The rearrangement uses TRBV28 and TRBJ2-2, with a tentative D call TRBD2 (6 bases). Trimming shortened V by 6 bases and J by 13 bases, and 15 bases separated the two germline ends. The CDR3 is 12 amino acids. From germline, CDR1 is MDHEN and CDR2 SYDVKM. CDR3 DNA sequence: TGTGCCAGCAGGACTAGGAGGCTCTCGCTGTTTTTT. This translates into CASRTRRLSLFF.

The chain joins TRBV27 to TRBJ2-1; 8 bases are a match to TRBD2. The CDR3 loop spans 14 amino acids. V trimming: 3 bases; J trimming: 7 bases; junction bases outside the gene matches: 5. Germline V CDR1 and CDR2: MNHEY, SMNVEV (reference sequence). The CDR3 DNA sequence: TGTGCCAGCAGTTTGGGCCCGGGAGGGAATGAGCAGTTCTTC. As protein: CASSLGPGGNEQFF.

The V and J genes are TRBV21-1 and TRBJ2-1; no check of the table's D call, TRBD2, against the DNA was made. TRBV21-1 is designated a pseudogene. This CDR3 comprises 21 residues. The CDR3 protein is CASSKAPPGTSSEPSYNEQFF. The CDR3 bases are TGTGCCAGCAGCAAAGCGCCCCCCGGGACTAGCTCCGAGCCCTCCTACAATGAGCAGTTCTTC.